This T cell receptor beta chain appears in the sequencing data of a study of OX40 agonist ivuxolimab in advanced cancers. The repertoire was sequenced with immunoSEQ multiplex PCR; TCRdb's copy has only in-frame clones and lacks some. Here the sample spans about 19,000 clones, 90% being singletons. This specimen consisted of CD4+ or CD8+ T cells sorted from blood, obtained in a trial of the OX40 agonist ivuxolimab. The receptor's source is an adult with an advanced solid tumor such as melanoma, head and neck, liver or kidney cancer.

CDR3 coding DNA: TGCGCCAGCAGCCCGAGTGACCCGTACAATGAGCAGTTCTTC. Amino acids: CASSPSDPYNEQFF. The chain combines TRBV5-1 with TRBJ2-1; D not certain. The CDR3 totals 14 residues. V shed 4 bases and J shed 4 bases, with 12 bases lying between them. Germline CDR1 and CDR2: SGHRS and YFSETQ.